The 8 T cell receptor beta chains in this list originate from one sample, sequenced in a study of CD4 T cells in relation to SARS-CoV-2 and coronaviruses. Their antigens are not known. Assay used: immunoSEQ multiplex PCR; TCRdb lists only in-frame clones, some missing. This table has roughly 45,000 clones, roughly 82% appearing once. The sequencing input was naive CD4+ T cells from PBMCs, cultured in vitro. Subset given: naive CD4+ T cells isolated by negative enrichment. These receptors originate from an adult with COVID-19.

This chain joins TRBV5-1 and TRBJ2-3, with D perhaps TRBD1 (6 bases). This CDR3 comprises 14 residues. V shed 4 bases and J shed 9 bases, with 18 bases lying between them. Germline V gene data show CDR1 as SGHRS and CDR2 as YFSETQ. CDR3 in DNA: TGCGCCAGCAGCCCCGGGACACGGACTTGGACGCAGTATTTT. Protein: CASSPGTRTWTQYF.

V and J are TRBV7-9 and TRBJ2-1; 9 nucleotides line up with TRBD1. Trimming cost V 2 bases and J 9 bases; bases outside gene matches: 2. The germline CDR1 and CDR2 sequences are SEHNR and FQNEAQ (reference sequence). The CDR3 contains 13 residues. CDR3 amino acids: CASSLTGGSEQFF. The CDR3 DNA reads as TGTGCCAGCAGCTTAACAGGGGGCAGTGAGCAGTTCTTC.

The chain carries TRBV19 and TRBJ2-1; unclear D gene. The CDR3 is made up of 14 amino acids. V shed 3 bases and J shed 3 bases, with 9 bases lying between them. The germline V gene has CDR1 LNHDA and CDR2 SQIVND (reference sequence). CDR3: CASSIGQIYNEQFF. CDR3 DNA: TGTGCCAGTAGTATTGGTCAGATCTACAATGAGCAGTTCTTC.

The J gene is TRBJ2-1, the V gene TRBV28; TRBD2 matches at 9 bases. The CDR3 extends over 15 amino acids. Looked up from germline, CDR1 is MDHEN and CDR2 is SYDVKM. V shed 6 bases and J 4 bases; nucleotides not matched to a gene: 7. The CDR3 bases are TGTGCCAGCAGACAGGCTAGCGGGAATTACAATGAGCAGTTCTTC. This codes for CASRQASGNYNEQFF. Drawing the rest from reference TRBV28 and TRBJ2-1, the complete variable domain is DVKVTQSSRYLVKRTGEKVFLECVQDMDHENMFWYRQDPGLGLRLIYFSYDVKMKEKGDIPEGYSVSREKKERFSLILESASTNQTSMYLCASRQASGNYNEQFFGPGTRLTVL.

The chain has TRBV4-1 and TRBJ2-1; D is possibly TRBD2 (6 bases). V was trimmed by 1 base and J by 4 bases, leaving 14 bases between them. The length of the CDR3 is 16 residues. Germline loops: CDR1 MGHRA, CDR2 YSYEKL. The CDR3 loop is CASSQGLATRYNEQFF. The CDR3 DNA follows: TGCGCCAGCAGCCAAGGACTTGCGACTAGATACAATGAGCAGTTCTTC.

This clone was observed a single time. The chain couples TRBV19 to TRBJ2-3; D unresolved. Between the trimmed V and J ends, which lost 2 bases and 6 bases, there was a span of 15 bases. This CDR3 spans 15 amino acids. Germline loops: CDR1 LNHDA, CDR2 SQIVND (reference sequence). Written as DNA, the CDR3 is TGTGCCAGTAGTATACGGGCGCGGAGAGATGATACGCAGTATTTT. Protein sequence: CASSIRARRDDTQYF.

The CDR3 bases are TGTGCCAGCTGCAAGAAAACTAGCGGGAGGAGGGTCTACAATGAGCAGTTCTTC. Translation: CASCKKTSGRRVYNEQFF. The chain uses TRBV21-1 and TRBJ2-1; TRBD2, as called in the table, went unchecked against the DNA. TRBV21-1 has pseudogene status. This CDR3 spans 18 amino acids.

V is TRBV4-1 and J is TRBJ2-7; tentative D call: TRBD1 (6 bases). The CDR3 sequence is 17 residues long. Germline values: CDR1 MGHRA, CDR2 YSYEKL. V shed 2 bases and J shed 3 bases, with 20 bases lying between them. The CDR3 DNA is TGCGCCAGCAGCCAATCCTACCGGACAGATAATCGCTACGAGCAGTACTTC. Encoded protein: CASSQSYRTDNRYEQYF.